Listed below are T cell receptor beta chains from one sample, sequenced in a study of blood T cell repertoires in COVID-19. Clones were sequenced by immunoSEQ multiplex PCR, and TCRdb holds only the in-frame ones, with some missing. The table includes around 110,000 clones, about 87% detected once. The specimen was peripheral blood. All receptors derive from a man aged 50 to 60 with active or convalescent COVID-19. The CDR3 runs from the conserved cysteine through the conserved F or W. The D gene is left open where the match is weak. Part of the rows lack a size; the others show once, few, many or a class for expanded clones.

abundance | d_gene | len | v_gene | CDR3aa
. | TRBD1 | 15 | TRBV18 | CASSYTGGGSYEQYF
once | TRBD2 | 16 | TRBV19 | CASSTGLAGGQETQYF
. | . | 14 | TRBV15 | CATSRGGSAGELFF
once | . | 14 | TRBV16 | CASSQRGIATEAFF
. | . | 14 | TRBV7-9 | CASSLGGLNTEAFF
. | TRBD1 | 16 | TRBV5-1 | CASSLSWDRGPGEQFF
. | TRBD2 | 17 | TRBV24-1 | CATSDPQLAGVTDTQYF
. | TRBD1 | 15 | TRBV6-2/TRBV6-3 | CASSYAPGGAYEQYF
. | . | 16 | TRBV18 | CASSPSGGTGANVLTF
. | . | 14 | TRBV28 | CASRGMSGTYEQYF
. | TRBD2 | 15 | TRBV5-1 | CASSSGLAVQETQYF
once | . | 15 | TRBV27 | CASSARDPRADTQYF
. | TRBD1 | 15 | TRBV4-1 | CASSQDSQGAYEQYF
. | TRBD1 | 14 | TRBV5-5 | CASRPGTGYQPQHF
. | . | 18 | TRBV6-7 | CASSPQGPTATSTDTQYF
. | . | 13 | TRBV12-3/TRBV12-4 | CASSLRGNTEAFF
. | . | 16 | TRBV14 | CASSLQRIQGADTQYF
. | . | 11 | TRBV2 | CASSARDEQFF
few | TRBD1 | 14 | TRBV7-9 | CASSPGQSSYEQYF
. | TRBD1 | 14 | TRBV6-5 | CASRQGQGNSPLHF
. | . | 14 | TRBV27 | CASSHRDFLDTQYF
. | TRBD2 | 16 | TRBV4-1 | CASSLSGLAGVETQYF
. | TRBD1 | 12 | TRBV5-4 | CASSWGQLGYTF
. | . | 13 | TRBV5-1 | CASSLITFNEQFF
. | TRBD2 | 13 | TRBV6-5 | CASSHSGSEEQYF
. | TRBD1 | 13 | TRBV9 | CASSETGQGGPFF